This T cell receptor beta chain was recorded in a study of CD8+CD57+ T cells in acquired aplastic anemia. General study findings and limits: It was found that approximately 29 CD8+ CDR3 sequences were shared between patients and controls.

The template used for profiling TCR beta VDJ and CDR3 was genomic DNA. One entry per CDR3 protein results from TCRdb running MiXCR on the reads. The table shows about 160,000 distinct CDR3 sequences, with more than 40% occurring only once. The CDR3 sequence is 16 residues long. V lost 5 bases and J lost 0; bases outside the gene matches: 9. CDR1 and CDR2 (germline): MGHDK, SYGVNS. CD8+CD57+ cell expansion, shown by flow cytometry, had occurred in the patients selected for sequencing. Comments on this clonotype: Antigen unknown.

Sequencing was performed on sorted CD4+, CD8+, or CD8+CD57+ T cells (not recorded which) from PBMCs. The chain employs TRBV25-1 and TRBJ2-7, with 8 bases matching TRBD2. This TCR was recovered from a human donor with aplastic anemia. The CDR3 protein is CASSYSGLAGSYEQYF. CDR3 sequence (DNA): TGTGCCAGCAGTTACTCAGGCCTAGCGGGCTCCTACGAGCAGTACTTC.